The sample holds many counts of the clone carrying this T cell receptor beta chain. This CDR3 spans 17 amino acids. V shed 6 bases and J 4 bases; nucleotides not matched to a gene: 13. Per the germline V gene, CDR1 is LNHDA and CDR2 is SQIVND (reference sequence). The data are from a study of T cells in Graves' hyperthyroidism and ophthalmopathy. For Graves' hyperthyroidism to be stable, ophthalmopathy could not progress within 18 months. Researchers took RNA transcripts and amplified the TCR beta CDR3 regions from them. TCR CDR3 underwent first-round RT-PCR with the HTBI primer set. In TCRdb, the multiplex PCR reads were re-called with MiXCR into one record per CDR3 protein. The table shows about 480,000 distinct CDR3 sequences, with around 14% occurring only once.

This sequence was found in a woman aged 18 to 35 with Graves' hyperthyroidism. This chain joins TRBV19 and TRBJ2-3; 10 bases fit TRBD2. Sequencing was performed on blood. In DNA form, the CDR3 reads TGTGCCAGTAGCGGGGGGGCTAGCGGGAGTAAGGCAGATACGCAGTATTTT. This gives the protein CASSGGASGSKADTQYF.